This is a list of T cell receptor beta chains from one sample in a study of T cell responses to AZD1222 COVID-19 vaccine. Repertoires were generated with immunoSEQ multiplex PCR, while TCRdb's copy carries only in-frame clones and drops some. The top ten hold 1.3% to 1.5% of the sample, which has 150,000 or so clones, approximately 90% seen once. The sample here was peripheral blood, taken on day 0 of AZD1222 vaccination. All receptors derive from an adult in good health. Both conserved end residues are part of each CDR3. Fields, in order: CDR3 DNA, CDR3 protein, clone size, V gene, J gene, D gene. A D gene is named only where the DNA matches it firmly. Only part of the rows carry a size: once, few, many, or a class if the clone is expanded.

CDR3 DNA: TGTGCCAGCAGCTTAGCGGTATACAATGAGCAGTTCTTC; CDR3 protein: CASSLAVYNEQFF; clone size: .; V gene: TRBV7-9; J gene: TRBJ2-1; D gene: .
CDR3 DNA: TGTGCCAGCAGCTCGCCGGGACTAGCGGGAGAAGGCGAGCAGTACTTC; CDR3 protein: CASSSPGLAGEGEQYF; clone size: .; V gene: TRBV7-8; J gene: TRBJ2-7; D gene: TRBD2
CDR3 DNA: TGCGCCAGCAGCCAAGGAGGTTGGAATCCGCATGAAAAACTGTTTTTT; CDR3 protein: CASSQGGWNPHEKLFF; clone size: once; V gene: TRBV4-3; J gene: TRBJ1-4; D gene: .
CDR3 DNA: TGTGCCTGGACAGGGGGCCCGGGGGAGCAGTACTTC; CDR3 protein: CAWTGGPGEQYF; clone size: .; V gene: TRBV30; J gene: TRBJ2-7; D gene: TRBD1
CDR3 DNA: TGTGCCACCAGCGAGAGATACGGGCTAGCGGGAGATACGCAGTATTTT; CDR3 protein: CATSERYGLAGDTQYF; clone size: once; V gene: TRBV15; J gene: TRBJ2-3; D gene: TRBD2
CDR3 DNA: TGTGCCAGCAGCCCCACCCGAGGGGCTAGCGGGGGGGCCAACAATGAGCAGTTCTTC; CDR3 protein: CASSPTRGASGGANNEQFF; clone size: .; V gene: TRBV3-1/TRBV3-2; J gene: TRBJ2-1; D gene: TRBD2
CDR3 DNA: TGCAGCGTGTCCGGGAGCAATCAGCCCCAGCATTTT; CDR3 protein: CSVSGSNQPQHF; clone size: .; V gene: TRBV29-1; J gene: TRBJ1-5; D gene: .
CDR3 DNA: TGTGCCAGCAGCCAAGATTCGTTGCATGGCTACACCTTC; CDR3 protein: CASSQDSLHGYTF; clone size: .; V gene: TRBV14; J gene: TRBJ1-2; D gene: .
CDR3 DNA: TGTGCCAGCAGCAGGACAGAAGTGAACACTGAAGCTTTCTTT; CDR3 protein: CASSRTEVNTEAFF; clone size: .; V gene: TRBV6-4; J gene: TRBJ1-1; D gene: .
CDR3 DNA: TGCGCCAGCAGCCAAGATGCGGGGGCTAGCACAGATACGCAGTATTTT; CDR3 protein: CASSQDAGASTDTQYF; clone size: .; V gene: TRBV4-1; J gene: TRBJ2-3; D gene: .
CDR3 DNA: TGTGCCAGCAGTTACTCGTGGAATTCACCCCTCCACTTT; CDR3 protein: CASSYSWNSPLHF; clone size: .; V gene: TRBV6-5; J gene: TRBJ1-6; D gene: .
CDR3 DNA: TGTGCCAGCAGCCTCCAGACAGGGGATGTTGGAGAGACCCAGTACTTC; CDR3 protein: CASSLQTGDVGETQYF; clone size: .; V gene: TRBV9; J gene: TRBJ2-5; D gene: TRBD1